The clone carrying this T cell receptor (beta chain) was detected a few times. The sample comes from a study of beta chain features in type 1 diabetes. CDR1 is MDHEN, CDR2 SYDVKM, per germline. Trimming at V came to 2 bases and at J to 5 bases, leaving 2 bases not matched to a gene. CDR3 length: 15 amino acids. Isolated RNA was reverse transcribed in full, so expressed TCRB transcripts were sequenced. The assay was immunoSEQ multiplex PCR, and TCRdb's table has in-frame clones only and misses some. Seen here are under 250,000 clones, about 30% observed once, and the top ten hold roughly 4%. This sequence joins TRBV28 and TRBJ2-1; 11 nucleotides line up with TRBD1. The specimen sequenced was central memory CD4+ T cells from blood. This sequence originates from a man between 25 and 39 years old in good health. The CDR3 sequence: CASSLGGQGDNEQFF. CDR3 in DNA: TGTGCCAGCAGTTTAGGGGGACAGGGGGACAATGAGCAGTTCTTC.